Below are 26 T cell receptor beta chains sequenced from a single sample in a study of blood T cell repertoires in COVID-19. Sequencing was performed with immunoSEQ multiplex PCR; in TCRdb, only in-frame clones are kept and a portion is missing. The sample consists of over 130,000 clones, roughly 87% of them appearing once. The sequencing sample was made of peripheral blood. These TCRs come from a woman aged 60-70 years with active or convalescent COVID-19.

The V call is TRBV6-5, the J call TRBJ2-1; 10 bases line up with TRBD2. This CDR3 contains 15 residues. Germline-derived CDR1 and CDR2 are MNHEY and SVGAGI. Trimming at V came to 5 bases and at J to 2 bases, leaving 3 bases not matched to a gene. This chain's CDR3 is CASSRSGGAYNEQFF. Written as DNA, the CDR3 is TGTGCCAGCAGTAGGAGCGGGGGGGCCTACAATGAGCAGTTCTTC.

The CDR3 region is CASSARVSAEAFF. CDR3 DNA sequence: TGTGCCAGCAGTGCCAGGGTCTCGGCCGAAGCTTTCTTT. The rearrangement links TRBV12-3 or TRBV12-4 to TRBJ1-1; D possibly corresponds to TRBD1 (5 bases). V was trimmed by 5 bases and J by 8 bases, leaving 15 bases between them. This CDR3 is 13 amino acids long.

The rearrangement joins TRBV3-1 (or the pseudogene TRBV3-2) to TRBJ1-2; 7 nucleotides align to TRBD1. There are 14 residues in the CDR3. Losses at the gene ends were 5 bases for V and 7 bases for J; bases not matched to a gene: 10. Germline CDR1 reads LGHDT; CDR2 reads YNNKEL (reference sequence). The chain's CDR3 is CASSDPSQGSGYTF. CDR3 nucleotide sequence: TGTGCCAGCAGCGACCCCTCACAGGGGTCTGGCTACACCTTC.

DNA of the CDR3: TGTGCCAGCCGAGTCCCAGGGGCTAGCACAGATACGCAGTATTTT. Protein product: CASRVPGASTDTQYF. The chain employs TRBV19 and TRBJ2-3, with TRBD1 as a possible D gene (6 bases). Germline V gene sequence: CDR1 LNHDA, CDR2 SQIVND (reference sequence). V was clipped by 9 bases and J by 0 bases, with 16 bases between them. This CDR3 has 15 residues.

The chain joins TRBV11-2 to TRBJ1-6; D is unresolved. The germline V gene has CDR1 SGHAT and CDR2 FQNNGV. V lost 0 bases and J 10 bases, leaving 13 bases between the germline ends. This CDR3 is 15 amino acids long. Written as DNA, the CDR3 is TGTGCCAGCAGCTTAGACACGGGGTTACAGTCACCCCTCCACTTT. Residues: CASSLDTGLQSPLHF.

Points on this clone: This sample includes further DNA sequences coding for the same CDR3. In DNA form, the CDR3 reads TGTGCCAGCAGTGGACAGGGGGACACTGAAGCTTTCTTT. Its protein is CASSGQGDTEAFF. This rearrangement joins TRBV2 to TRBJ1-1, with TRBD1 matching 9 bases. Trimming took 4 bases from V and 3 from J; bases not matched to a gene: 0. The CDR3 consists of 13 residues. The germline gives CDR1 SNHLY, CDR2 FYNNEI. The full variable domain, completed using reference TRBV2 and TRBJ1-1, is EPEVTQTPSHQVTQMGQEVILRCVPISNHLYFYWYRQILGQKVEFLVSFYNNEISEKSEIFDDQFSVERPDGSNFTLKIRSTKLEDSAMYFCASSGQGDTEAFFGQGTRLTVV.

This chain uses TRBV10-3 with TRBJ1-1; 10 positions match TRBD1. Germline CDR1 reads ENHRY; CDR2 reads SYGVKD. Trimming took 6 bases from V and 1 from J; bases not matched to a gene: 5. The CDR3 totals 15 residues. CDR3 sequence reads: CAISWTGGGNTEAFF. CDR3 bases: TGTGCCATCAGCTGGACAGGGGGGGGGAACACTGAAGCTTTCTTT.

The chain links TRBV20-1 to TRBJ1-4, with 7 bases fitting TRBD1. The CDR3 has 13 amino acids. Germline trimming cut 3 bases from V and 8 bases from J; bases unmatched to any gene: 6. The V gene's germline CDR1 is DFQATT and CDR2 SNEGSKA (reference sequence). CDR3 residues: CSASEGAGEKLFF. CDR3 nucleotides: TGCAGTGCTAGTGAGGGGGCCGGGGAAAAACTGTTTTTT.

The chain employs TRBV5-5 and TRBJ1-1; D remains unclear. V lost 2 bases and J lost 1, with 9 bases in between. This CDR3 spans 14 amino acids. Germline assignment: CDR1 SGHKS and CDR2 YYEKEE (reference sequence). The CDR3 sequence is CASSFLTENTEAFF. The CDR3 region has the DNA TGTGCCAGCAGCTTTCTAACTGAGAACACTGAAGCTTTCTTT.

The rearrangement uses TRBV5-5 and TRBJ2-3, with D perhaps TRBD1 (5 bases). This CDR3 is built from 13 residues. The germline gives CDR1 SGHKS, CDR2 YYEKEE (reference sequence). The V gene lost 3 bases and the J gene lost 5 bases, with 10 bases spanning the gap. The CDR3: CASSWDRGDTQYF. CDR3 sequence (DNA): TGTGCCAGCAGCTGGGATAGGGGAGATACGCAGTATTTT.

The genes are TRBV5-1 and TRBJ2-7; 7 bases align to TRBD1. Losses at the gene ends were 0 bases for V and 1 base for J; bases not matched to a gene: 1. Germline loops: CDR1 SGHRS, CDR2 YFSETQ. The CDR3 consists of 14 residues. The CDR3, as DNA: TGCGCCAGCAGCTTGGGGGGACAGTCCTACGAGCAGTACTTC. This sequence encodes CASSLGGQSYEQYF.

J is TRBJ1-2 and V is TRBV12-3 or TRBV12-4; D not resolved. Trimming removed 4 bases from V and 4 bases from J, with 7 bases in between. The length of the CDR3 is 12 residues. The CDR3 spells CASSWYSYGYTF. DNA for the CDR3: TGTGCCAGCAGTTGGTACAGCTATGGCTACACCTTC.

The V call is TRBV4-1, the J call TRBJ2-2; TRBD2 matches at 7 bases. CDR3 length equals 18 residues. Germline CDR1 and CDR2: MGHRA and YSYEKL. V gave up 4 bases and J gave up 0 bases; unmatched junction bases: 11. The CDR3 here is CASSRLPPSGANTGELFF. In nucleotides, the CDR3 is TGCGCCAGCAGCCGGTTGCCTCCTAGCGGCGCGAACACCGGGGAGCTGTTTTTT.

The V call is TRBV5-1, the J call TRBJ1-1; no clear D gene. The CDR3 contains 14 residues. V lost 5 bases, J lost 6 bases, and 17 bases lay in between. Germline CDR1 SGHRS, CDR2 YFSETQ. The CDR3 loop is CASREGSWSPEAFF. The CDR3 coding sequence is TGCGCCAGCAGAGAGGGATCCTGGTCCCCTGAAGCTTTCTTT.

This clone was seen only once. V is TRBV6-5 and J is TRBJ1-2; possibly TRBD1 for D (5 bases). The CDR3 consists of 13 residues. Germline CDR1 reads MNHEY; CDR2 reads SVGAGI. The ends were cut back, 2 bases at V and 4 bases at J, with 8 bases in the middle. The CDR3 sequence: CASSYTGPYGYTF. Here the CDR3 DNA reads TGTGCCAGCAGTTACACAGGACCCTATGGCTACACCTTC.

The chain recombines TRBV2 with TRBJ2-7; tentative D call: TRBD1 (6 bases). The CDR3 length is 12 residues. V was pared by 11 bases and J by 2 bases, with 13 bases between. CDR1 and CDR2 (germline): SNHLY, FYNNEI. The CDR3 nucleotides read TGTGCCTCCAGAGGGGGAACCTACGAGCAGTACTTC. This codes for CASRGGTYEQYF.

Only a few counts were recorded for this clone. The V call is TRBV30, the J call TRBJ1-2; a possible D gene is TRBD1 (6 bases). The V gene lost 5 bases and the J gene lost 4 bases, with 14 bases spanning the gap. Germline assignment: CDR1 GTSNPN and CDR2 SVGIG (reference sequence). The CDR3 loop spans 13 amino acids. The CDR3 protein is CAWDTGITYGYTF. Written as DNA, the CDR3 is TGTGCCTGGGATACAGGGATCACCTATGGCTACACCTTC.

The rearrangement uses TRBV19 and TRBJ1-2; D call uncertain. The CDR3 contains 14 residues. Trimming left V 6 bases short and J 8 bases short, with 19 bases between. Germline values: CDR1 LNHDA, CDR2 SQIVND (reference sequence). In nucleotides, the CDR3 is TGTGCCAGTAGCCTCTCAGCCGGGAGTATGGGCTACACCTTC. Translating gives CASSLSAGSMGYTF.

The rearrangement joins TRBV19 to TRBJ2-1; D might be TRBD2 (5 bases). Germline-derived CDR1 and CDR2 are LNHDA and SQIVND (reference sequence). V was clipped by 4 bases and J by 7 bases, with 14 bases between them. CDR3 length: 14 residues. The CDR3 spells CASSRTGMVNEQFF. In nucleotides, the CDR3 is TGTGCCAGTAGTAGGACTGGGATGGTAAATGAGCAGTTCTTC.

V and J are TRBV6-5 and TRBJ1-2; a weak D match, TRBD1 (5 bases). Trimming pared 5 bases from V and 1 base from J, leaving 11 bases between. The CDR3 loop spans 14 amino acids. Germline V CDR1 and CDR2: MNHEY, SVGAGI. The CDR3 loop is CASSTGNNNYGYTF. The CDR3, as DNA: TGTGCCAGCAGTACAGGCAATAATAACTATGGCTACACCTTC.

The V call is TRBV5-1, the J call TRBJ1-4; 7 bases align to TRBD1. V was clipped by 2 bases and J by 8 bases; unmatched bases: 6. Germline assignment: CDR1 SGHRS and CDR2 YFSETQ. The CDR3 runs to 14 residues. The CDR3 DNA reads as TGCGCCAGCAGCTTAGGGGGCCCTAGAGAAAAACTGTTTTTT. Amino acids: CASSLGGPREKLFF.

The V gene is TRBV7-8, the J gene TRBJ1-3, with D possibly being TRBD1 (5 bases). The germline V gene has CDR1 SGHVS and CDR2 FQNEAQ. The CDR3 extends over 15 amino acids. Trimming shortened V by 0 bases and J by 9 bases, and 15 bases separated the two germline ends. CDR3 nucleotide sequence: TGTGCCAGCAGCTTAGCTGGGGATCCCCAGGGCACCATATATTTT. Its protein product is CASSLAGDPQGTIYF.

This chain joins TRBV19 and TRBJ1-2; 7 bases agree with TRBD1. Germline lookup yields CDR1 LNHDA and CDR2 SQIVND (reference sequence). This CDR3 region has 16 residues. Trimming removed 5 bases from V and 4 bases from J; junction bases left unmatched: 13. This CDR3 reads CASSFHPRDSSYGYTF. In DNA, the CDR3 is TGTGCCAGTAGTTTCCACCCCCGGGACAGCTCCTATGGCTACACCTTC.

J is TRBJ2-7 and V is TRBV19, with TRBD2 matching 7 bases. The germline V gene has CDR1 LNHDA and CDR2 SQIVND (reference sequence). This CDR3 is built from 15 residues. V lost 5 bases to trimming and J lost 3 bases; unmatched junction nucleotides: 10. This chain's CDR3 is CASSSEGTIDYEQYF. As DNA, the CDR3 is TGTGCCAGTAGTTCCGAAGGGACTATAGACTACGAGCAGTACTTC.

The chain uses TRBV5-5 and TRBJ1-5; D unclear. The CDR3 length is 12 residues. CDR1 is SGHKS, CDR2 YYEKEE, per germline (reference sequence). The V and J ends lost 1 base and 5 bases respectively, with 4 bases between them. CDR3 in DNA: TGTGCCAGCAGCTTGCTCCATCAGCCCCAGCATTTT. Its protein is CASSLLHQPQHF.

This clone was counted once. Here the CDR3 reads CASSEFVSGLGEQFF. The CDR3 DNA sequence: TGCGCCAGCAGTGAGTTCGTGTCGGGTTTAGGTGAGCAGTTCTTC. The chain uses TRBV10-2 and TRBJ2-1; no reliable D call. The V end lost 1 base, the J end lost 9 bases, and 16 bases lay between the germline ends. The CDR3 is 15 amino acids. Germline loops: CDR1 WSHSY, CDR2 SAAADI.